The 27 T cell receptor beta chains below all came from one sample that was sequenced in a study of T cells and copy number aberrations in small-cell lung cancer. The table came from immunoSEQ multiplex PCR; TCRdb's copy has only in-frame clones and leaves some out. The table has roughly 6,800 clones, roughly four fifths seen once; the top ten hold about 4.3%. The specimen sequenced was normal tissue next to the tumor. The origin of the receptors is a woman aged 50 to 60 with small cell lung cancer.

This chain joins TRBV2 and TRBJ2-7, with 8 bases fitting TRBD2. The CDR3 spans 12 residues. Germline lookup yields CDR1 SNHLY and CDR2 FYNNEI. V gave up 1 base and J gave up 12 bases; unmatched junction bases: 5. For the CDR3, the DNA is TGTGCCAGCAGTGAAGGGGAGCGGGAGAGGTACTTC. It translates to CASSEGERERYF.

This clone appeared a single time. This sequence joins TRBV12-5 and TRBJ2-2; D might be TRBD1 (6 bases). V was trimmed by 5 bases and J by 6 bases, leaving 10 bases between them. The length of the CDR3 is 13 residues. Germline lookup yields CDR1 LGHNT and CDR2 FRNRAP. The CDR3 protein is CASGLEGAGELFF. CDR3 bases: TGTGCTAGTGGTCTAGAGGGGGCCGGGGAGCTGTTTTTT.

V gene TRBV4-2 combines with J gene TRBJ2-7; 7 bases fit TRBD1. V lost 1 base to trimming and J lost 0 bases; unmatched junction nucleotides: 3. The CDR3 consists of 15 residues. CDR1 is LGHNA and CDR2 is YNFKEQ in the germline V gene. The CDR3 loop reads CASSQGQGPSYEQYF. The CDR3 DNA follows: TGTGCCAGCAGCCAAGGACAGGGCCCCTCCTACGAGCAGTACTTC.

The chain links TRBV7-3 to TRBJ1-1, with D unresolved. Germline V gene data show CDR1 as SGHTA and CDR2 as FQGTGA. CDR3 length: 16 residues. Trimming pared 5 bases from V and 1 base from J, leaving 17 bases between. The DNA of the CDR3 is TGTGCCAGCAGCGCCACGGGAATACACCAGAACACTGAAGCTTTCTTT. This gives the protein CASSATGIHQNTEAFF.

The rearrangement uses TRBV2 and TRBJ1-3; D remains ambiguous. Trimming removed 1 base from V and 1 base from J, with 11 bases in between. Germline assignment: CDR1 SNHLY and CDR2 FYNNEI. The CDR3 contains 16 residues. In nucleotides, the CDR3 is TGTGCCAGCAGTGAAGGTCGTGGAGGGTCTGGAAACACCATATATTTT. Its translation is CASSEGRGGSGNTIYF.

The CDR3 is CASSNREKLFF. The CDR3, as DNA: TGTGCCAGTAGTAACCGGGAAAAACTGTTTTTT. The gene calls are TRBV19 and TRBJ1-4; no reliable D call. With 4 bases removed from V and 8 bases from J, the gap between germline ends came to 5 bases. Per germline, CDR1 LNHDA and CDR2 SQIVND (reference sequence). The CDR3 loop spans 11 amino acids.

This clone has only a few counts. The genes are TRBV5-1 and TRBJ2-5; 7 bases map to TRBD1. CDR1 SGHRS and CDR2 YFSETQ come from the germline V gene. The trim removed 0 bases at V and 1 base at J, leaving 9 bases unmatched. The CDR3 is 17 residues long. CDR3 nucleotide sequence: TGCGCCAGCAGCTTGGGATATTCAGGGGGTGGCCAAGAGACCCAGTACTTC. Translating it yields CASSLGYSGGGQETQYF.

The rearrangement links TRBV19 to TRBJ1-1; possible D gene TRBD1, 5 bases. V was cut by 4 bases and J by 2 bases, with 8 bases left in between. Germline values: CDR1 LNHDA, CDR2 SQIVND (reference sequence). The CDR3 runs to 13 residues. In DNA, the CDR3 is TGTGCCAGTAGTAAGCAGGGAAACACTGAAGCTTTCTTT. Translating it yields CASSKQGNTEAFF.

V is TRBV13 and J is TRBJ2-3; D gene unclear. V was trimmed by 2 bases and J by 1 base, leaving 13 bases between them. CDR3 size: 16 residues. Germline-derived CDR1 and CDR2 are PRHDT and FYEKMQ (reference sequence). The CDR3 DNA follows: TGTGCCAGCAGCTTAATCGTACACCCAGGCACAGATACGCAGTATTTT. Its protein product is CASSLIVHPGTDTQYF.

The chain employs TRBV7-3 and TRBJ1-2; 9 bases match TRBD1. V gave up 5 bases and J gave up 4 bases; unmatched junction bases: 8. Germline-derived CDR1 and CDR2 are SGHTA and FQGTGA. This CDR3 has 15 residues. CDR3 protein: CASSPTGGQGYGYTF. DNA of the CDR3: TGTGCCAGCAGCCCTACAGGGGGCCAGGGCTATGGCTACACCTTC.

This clone has a handful of counts. The chain joins TRBV7-8 to TRBJ1-2; D is unclear. Germline loops: CDR1 SGHVS, CDR2 FQNEAQ. Trimming cost V 5 bases and J 5 bases, with 12 bases left between them. CDR3 size: 13 residues. The DNA for the CDR3 is TGTGCCAGCAGCGCTACCTCCGGGTATGGCTACACCTTC. It yields the protein CASSATSGYGYTF.

The chain uses TRBV6-4 and TRBJ2-3, with TRBD1 as a possible D gene (5 bases). This CDR3 has 13 amino acids. Trimming removed 9 bases from V and 2 bases from J, with 12 bases in between. CDR1 is MRHNA, CDR2 SNTAGT, per germline. CDR3 coding DNA: TGTGCCAGTGCCGTCAGGGCCACAGATACGCAGTATTTT. Translating it yields CASAVRATDTQYF.

This chain links TRBV29-1 with TRBJ2-7, with 7 bases matching TRBD1. After removal of 8 bases from V and 4 bases from J, the junction contained 8 bases not matched to a gene. Germline CDR1 is SQVTM and CDR2 is ANQGSEA. CDR3 length equals 12 residues. CDR3 protein: CSTQGLDYEQYF. CDR3 DNA: TGCAGCACACAGGGGCTTGATTACGAGCAGTACTTC.

The chain is built from TRBV30 and TRBJ2-1; D is ambiguous. CDR3 length equals 12 residues. CDR1 is GTSNPN and CDR2 is SVGIG in the germline V gene (reference sequence). The germline V and J ends were trimmed by 4 bases and 3 bases, with 7 bases remaining between them. The DNA of the CDR3 is TGTGCCTGGAAGCTGAACTACAATGAGCAGTTCTTC. As protein: CAWKLNYNEQFF.

The chain is built from TRBV15 and TRBJ2-7, with 10 nucleotides matching TRBD2. The germline gives CDR1 LNHNV, CDR2 YYDKDF (reference sequence). J lost 2 bases, V lost 5 bases, and 6 bases had no gene match. This CDR3 comprises 15 residues. CDR3: CATSPAGGPTYEQYF. The CDR3 nucleotides read TGTGCCACCAGCCCAGCGGGAGGGCCGACCTACGAGCAGTACTTC.

This rearrangement joins TRBV19 to TRBJ1-1; D unresolved. Germline V lookup: CDR1 LNHDA, CDR2 SQIVND (reference sequence). This CDR3 region has 12 residues. Trimming removed 11 bases at V and 1 base at J, with 11 bases between. The CDR3 loop reads CASRPGNTEAFF. The CDR3 DNA follows: TGTGCCTCCCGTCCGGGGAACACTGAAGCTTTCTTT.

The V gene is TRBV5-4, the J gene TRBJ2-5, with D unclear. V shed 0 bases and J shed 0 bases, with 6 bases lying between them. This CDR3 spans 14 amino acids. Germline V gene lookup returns CDR1 SGHNT and CDR2 YYREEE (reference sequence). Here the CDR3 reads CASSLDYYQETQYF. The DNA for the CDR3 is TGTGCCAGCAGCTTGGATTATTACCAAGAGACCCAGTACTTC.

By its share, this clone is large (0.1 to 1%). The chain uses TRBV5-4 and TRBJ1-1; D possibly corresponds to TRBD1 (5 bases). V was pared by 2 bases and J by 2 bases, with 16 bases between. Germline V lookup: CDR1 SGHNT, CDR2 YYREEE (reference sequence). This CDR3 spans 16 amino acids. Here the CDR3 reads CASSFGAGTANTEAFF. In DNA, the CDR3 is TGTGCCAGCAGCTTTGGGGCCGGGACGGCAAACACTGAAGCTTTCTTT.

This clone was observed a few times. The chain uses TRBV5-1 and TRBJ1-3, with 9 bases aligning to TRBD1. CDR3 length: 19 amino acids. V gave up 0 bases and J gave up 0 bases; unmatched junction bases: 10. The V gene's germline CDR1 is SGHRS and CDR2 YFSETQ. The chain's CDR3 is CASSLEWTGETNSGNTIYF. The CDR3 bases are TGCGCCAGCAGCTTGGAGTGGACAGGGGAAACTAACTCTGGAAACACCATATATTTT.

The chain employs TRBV11-3 and TRBJ2-5; possible D gene TRBD2, 6 bases. The V gene lost 1 base and the J gene lost 5 bases, with 11 bases spanning the gap. The CDR3 runs 14 residues. From germline, CDR1 is SGHNT and CDR2 YENEEA. CDR3 loop: CASSLGGVSETQYF. The CDR3 nucleotides read TGTGCCAGCAGCTTAGGGGGGGTAAGCGAGACCCAGTACTTC.

This clone is categorized as medium-sized (0.01 to 0.1%). The chain employs TRBV6-1 and TRBJ2-1; D gene uncertain. The CDR3 loop spans 11 amino acids. Germline V gives CDR1 MNHNS, CDR2 SASEGT. Trimming left V 6 bases short and J 8 bases short, with 8 bases between. CDR3 sequence reads: CASSASYEQFF. CDR3 nucleotide sequence: TGTGCCAGCAGCGCTTCGTATGAGCAGTTCTTC.

The J gene is TRBJ1-1, the V gene TRBV19; no definite D call. V was cut by 4 bases and J by 3 bases, with 9 bases left in between. There are 13 residues in the CDR3. CDR1 and CDR2 (germline): LNHDA, SQIVND (reference sequence). DNA for the CDR3: TGTGCCAGTAGTAGGTCTGGGTACACTGAAGCTTTCTTT. Protein product: CASSRSGYTEAFF.

This sequence joins TRBV7-7 and TRBJ2-2; D is ambiguous. This CDR3 is built from 14 residues. V dropped 8 bases and J dropped 4 bases, with 14 bases sitting between them. Germline V CDR1 and CDR2: SSHAT, FNYEAQ (reference sequence). The CDR3 loop reads CASRRELGTGELFF. DNA of the CDR3: TGTGCCAGCCGTAGGGAATTGGGCACCGGGGAGCTGTTTTTT.

The chain combines TRBV15 with TRBJ2-1; 10 nucleotides agree with TRBD2. V dropped 2 bases and J dropped 4; count of bases not matched to a gene: 5. Germline assignment: CDR1 LNHNV and CDR2 YYDKDF (reference sequence). CDR3 size: 16 residues. CDR3 bases: TGTGCCACCAGCAGATTAGGACTAGCGGTATACAATGAGCAGTTCTTC. Translation gives CATSRLGLAVYNEQFF.

CDR3 DNA: TGTGCCAGCAGCTTAGTCGGGCCGGGACAGGGTGGGAATGAGCAGTTCTTC. Translation gives CASSLVGPGQGGNEQFF. This chain uses TRBV11-2 with TRBJ2-1; 9 bases map to TRBD1. Germline values: CDR1 SGHAT, CDR2 FQNNGV. The trim removed 1 base at V and 7 bases at J, leaving 11 bases unmatched. This CDR3 region has 17 residues.

The rearrangement joins TRBV4-1 to TRBJ2-1; D is possibly TRBD2 (5 bases). The CDR3 runs to 15 residues. Trimming left V 4 bases short and J 7 bases short, with 17 bases between. The germline CDR1 and CDR2 sequences are MGHRA and YSYEKL. CDR3 protein: CASSPLGERENEQFF. CDR3 sequence (DNA): TGCGCCAGCAGCCCTCTCGGGGAGAGAGAGAATGAGCAGTTCTTC.

The rearrangement uses TRBV7-9 and TRBJ2-1; maybe TRBD2 (5 bases). Trimming pared 5 bases from V and 0 bases from J, leaving 14 bases between. The CDR3 is 16 amino acids. CDR1 and CDR2 (germline): SEHNR, FQNEAQ (reference sequence). Here the CDR3 DNA reads TGTGCCAGCAGCCCGCAGCGGAATTACTCCTACAATGAGCAGTTCTTC. It encodes CASSPQRNYSYNEQFF.